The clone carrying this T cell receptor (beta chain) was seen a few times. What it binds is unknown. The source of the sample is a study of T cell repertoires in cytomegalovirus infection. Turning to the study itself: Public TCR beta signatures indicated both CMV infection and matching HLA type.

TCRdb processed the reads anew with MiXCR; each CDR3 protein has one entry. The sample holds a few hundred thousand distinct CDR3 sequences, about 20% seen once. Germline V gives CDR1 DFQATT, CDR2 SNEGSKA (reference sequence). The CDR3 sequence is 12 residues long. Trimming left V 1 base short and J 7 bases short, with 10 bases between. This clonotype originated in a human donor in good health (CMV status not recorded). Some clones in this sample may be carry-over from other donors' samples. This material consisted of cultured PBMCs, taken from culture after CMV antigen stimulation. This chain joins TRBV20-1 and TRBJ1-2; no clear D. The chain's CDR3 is CSARVTPGGYTF. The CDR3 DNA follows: TGCAGTGCTAGAGTCACCCCGGGTGGCTACACCTTC.